This T cell receptor beta chain comes out of a study of blood T cell repertoires in COVID-19. Study summary: The origin of the acute and convalescent COVID-19 samples was the United States, Italy and Spain. Nucleic acid was either cDNA or gDNA, and it came from T cells, B-cell-depleted T cells, or PBMCs.

Per the original methods: Quantification of nucleated cells was approximated via reference gene primer amplification. The data were produced by immunoSEQ multiplex PCR, yet TCRdb's version contains in-frame clones alone and is incomplete. That table supplies the V and J calls and clone size; D and trimming were determined from the DNA. The data contain 100,000 to 150,000 clones, approximately 88% of them singletons. The V gene's germline CDR1 is MDHEN and CDR2 SYDVKM. V was shortened by 8 bases and J by 4 bases, with 8 bases between the two germline ends. This CDR3 region has 11 residues. The sequencing sample was made of peripheral blood. The clonotype comes from a man between 50 and 59 years old with acute or convalescent COVID-19. The rearrangement uses TRBV28 and TRBJ1-2; D not certain. This CDR3 is CASAAGYGYTF. The CDR3 coding sequence is TGTGCCAGCGCGGCCGGCTATGGCTACACCTTC.